This TCR beta chain was sequenced during a study of blood T cells in healthy people across ages. General observations from the study: While age rose, TCR beta diversity per million T cells dropped in a roughly linear way.

This clonotype has only a few counts. Its cognate antigen is unknown. With 2 bases removed from V and 4 bases from J, the gap between germline ends came to 14 bases. This CDR3 has 14 amino acids. Germline assignment: CDR1 SQVTM and CDR2 ANQGSEA. Using a J-beta primer mix together with a sample-barcoded 5' primer, a second PCR was run for about 7 to 12 cycles. Each cDNA molecule was tagged by a template-switch adaptor that had 12 random nucleotides. Researchers report that each sample yielded at least 2.5 million CDR3-containing paired-end reads. TCRdb re-derived calls from the 5' RACE reads in MiXCR, one entry per CDR3 protein. The sample contains 1,500,000 or so distinct CDR3 sequences, approximately 59% of which appear only once. Extracted total RNA amounted to at least 5.5 micrograms for each sample.

The sequencing sample was made of blood. This sequence originates from a man in his late teens or twenties in good health. The chain is built from TRBV29-1 and TRBJ1-2; D ambiguous. Written as DNA, the CDR3 is TGCAGCGTTGAAAGAGGAGGGATCGGCTATGGCTACACCTTC. Translating it yields CSVERGGIGYGYTF.